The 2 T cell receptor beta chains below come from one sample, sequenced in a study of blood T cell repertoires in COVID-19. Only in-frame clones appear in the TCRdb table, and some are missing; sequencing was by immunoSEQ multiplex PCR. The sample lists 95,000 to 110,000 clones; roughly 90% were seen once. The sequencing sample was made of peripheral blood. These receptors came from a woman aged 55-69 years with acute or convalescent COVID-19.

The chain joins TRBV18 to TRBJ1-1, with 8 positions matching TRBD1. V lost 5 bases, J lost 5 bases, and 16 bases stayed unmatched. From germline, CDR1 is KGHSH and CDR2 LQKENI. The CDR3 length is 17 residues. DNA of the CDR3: TGTGCCAGCTCAGACTCACAAATCGGACAGGGTGGTACTGAAGCTTTCTTT. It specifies CASSDSQIGQGGTEAFF.

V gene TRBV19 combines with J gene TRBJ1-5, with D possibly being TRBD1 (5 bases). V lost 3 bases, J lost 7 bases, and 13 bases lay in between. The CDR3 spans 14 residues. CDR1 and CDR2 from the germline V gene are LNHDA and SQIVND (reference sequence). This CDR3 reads CASSMGGRGQPQHF. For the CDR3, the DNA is TGTGCCAGTAGTATGGGGGGGAGGGGACAGCCCCAGCATTTT.